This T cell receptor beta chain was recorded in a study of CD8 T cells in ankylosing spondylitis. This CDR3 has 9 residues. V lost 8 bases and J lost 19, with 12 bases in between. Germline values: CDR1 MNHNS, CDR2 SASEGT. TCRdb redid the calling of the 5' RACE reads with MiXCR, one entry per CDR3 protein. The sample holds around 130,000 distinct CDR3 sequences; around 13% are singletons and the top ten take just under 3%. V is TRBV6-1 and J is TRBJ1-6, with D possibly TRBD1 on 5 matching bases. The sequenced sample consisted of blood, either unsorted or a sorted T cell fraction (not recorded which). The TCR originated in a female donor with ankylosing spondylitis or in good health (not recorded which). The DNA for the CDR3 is TGTGCCAGCGGGGACCTCCAACACTTT. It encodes CASGDLQHF.